The entry below describes one TCR beta chain. This entry is derived from a study of cytomegalovirus exposure and HLA in healthy donors. Germline V gene data show CDR1 as MNHNY and CDR2 as SVGAGI (reference sequence). The ends were cut back, 2 bases at V and 0 bases at J, with 12 bases in the middle. The CDR3 extends over 16 amino acids. The PCR contained 60 Vbeta and 13 Jbeta primers. The assay was immunoSEQ multiplex PCR, and TCRdb's table has in-frame clones only and misses some. Of 200,000 to 250,000 clones in the sample, about three quarters were seen once. Sequencing input: PBMCs. This clonotype was sampled from a woman aged 60-75 years in good health and CMV-seropositive. V usage is TRBV6-6 and J usage is TRBJ2-3, with D maybe TRBD1 (5 bases). DNA of the CDR3: TGTGCCAGCAGTTACCAGGGCGGTACTAGCACAGATACGCAGTATTTT. Its translation: CASSYQGGTSTDTQYF.